The clone carrying this T cell receptor (beta chain) was detected many times. Specified time point: pre-sensitization, week 0. The treatment was: therapeutic diphenylcyclopropenone sensitization with weekly scalp DPC. Unfractionated whole blood yielded the extracted total RNA. TCRdb used MiXCR to reprocess the RACE reads, holding one entry per CDR3 protein. The sample comprises 200,000 to 300,000 distinct CDR3 sequences, 8.6% of which are singletons, and approximately 2.3% rests with the top ten. Unmatched junction bases numbered 5, after V lost 5 bases and J lost 2 bases. The CDR3 extends over 15 amino acids. CDR1 is SNHLY and CDR2 is FYNNEI in the germline V gene. These data are taken from a study of human T cells and chemical hapten exposure. Across the study: Patch testing placed 0.01% DPC on the upper back, with readings at 6 days.

V gene TRBV2 combines with J gene TRBJ2-1; 8 nucleotides agree with TRBD2. This TCR derives from a woman aged 40 to 49 with alopecia areata. Some clones in this sample may be carry-over from other donors' samples. The material was whole blood, obtained in connection with sensitization to the hapten diphenylcyclopropenone (DPC). CDR3 DNA sequence: TGTGCCAGCAGTCGTAGCGGGGTACCCTACAATGAGCAGTTCTTC. Translated, it gives CASSRSGVPYNEQFF. Complete variable domain (other parts from reference TRBV2 and TRBJ2-1): EPEVTQTPSHQVTQMGQEVILRCVPISNHLYFYWYRQILGQKVEFLVSFYNNEISEKSEIFDDQFSVERPDGSNFTLKIRSTKLEDSAMYFCASSRSGVPYNEQFFGPGTRLTVL.